The 30 T cell receptor beta chains given below trace back to one sample, sequenced in a study of blood T cell repertoires in COVID-19. TCRdb keeps only in-frame clones here, not all; method: immunoSEQ multiplex PCR. This sample has around 250,000 clones; 65% to 90% occur once, and the top ten carry over 7.5%. Input material: PBMCs or T cells enriched from blood (not recorded which). These receptors came from a woman aged 45-65 years with acute COVID-19.

V gene TRBV24-1 combines with J gene TRBJ1-2, with D possibly matching TRBD1 (6 bases). The CDR3 runs to 17 residues. The germline gives CDR1 KGHDR, CDR2 SFDVKD. V was cut by 3 bases and J by 8 bases, with 24 bases left in between. CDR3 bases: TGTGCCACCAGTGATATGCCTAGGACAGCGTTCTCTTACGGCTACACCTTC. Translated, it gives CATSDMPRTAFSYGYTF.

This clone was picked up a small number of times. The J gene is TRBJ1-1, the V gene TRBV30; TRBD1 agrees at 8 bases. The CDR3 sequence is 12 residues long. Trimming took 5 bases from V and 6 from J; bases not matched to a gene: 5. Germline V gene lookup returns CDR1 GTSNPN and CDR2 SVGIG (reference sequence). Here the CDR3 reads CAWGATGAEAFF. The CDR3 region has the DNA TGTGCCTGGGGCGCGACAGGGGCTGAAGCTTTCTTT. Based on the CDR3 plus reference TRBV30 and TRBJ1-1, the full variable domain is SQTIHQWPATLVQPVGSPLSLECTVEGTSNPNLYWYRQAAGRGLQLLFYSVGIGQISSEVPQNLSASRPQDRQFILSSKKLLLSDSGFYLCAWGATGAEAFFGQGTRLTVV.

V gene TRBV14 combines with J gene TRBJ1-1, with 12 bases aligning to TRBD1. CDR1 and CDR2 from the germline V gene are SGHDN and FVKESK. The junction had 8 bases not matched to a gene; V was cut back by 1 base and J by 8 bases. CDR3 size: 16 residues. The CDR3 protein is CASSQVRDRGRGEAFF. In nucleotides, the CDR3 is TGTGCCAGCAGCCAAGTTCGGGACAGGGGGCGCGGAGAAGCTTTCTTT.

The chain links TRBV7-6 to TRBJ2-2, with TRBD2 as a possible D gene (5 bases). Between the trimmed V and J ends, which lost 2 bases and 1 base, there was a span of 17 bases. Germline lookup yields CDR1 SGHVS and CDR2 FNYEAQ. CDR3 size: 18 residues. CDR3 in amino acids: CASSLIRWAGGNTGELFF. The CDR3 DNA follows: TGTGCCAGCAGCTTAATACGCTGGGCAGGAGGGAACACCGGGGAGCTGTTTTTT.

The chain uses TRBV2 and TRBJ1-3, with D tentatively TRBD1 (6 bases). The CDR3 loop spans 14 amino acids. CDR1 SNHLY and CDR2 FYNNEI come from the germline V gene. Between the trimmed V and J ends, which lost 7 bases and 0 bases, there was a span of 10 bases. CDR3 DNA sequence: TGTGCCAGCACCCAGACAGGCTCTGGAAACACCATATATTTT. Its translation is CASTQTGSGNTIYF.

The J gene is TRBJ1-5, the V gene TRBV2; possibly TRBD1 for D (6 bases). V lost 5 bases and J 5 bases, leaving 16 bases between the germline ends. The CDR3 runs to 15 residues. Germline CDR1 reads SNHLY; CDR2 reads FYNNEI. CDR3 amino acids: CASSRGGTGDQPQHF. CDR3 DNA: TGTGCCAGCAGTAGGGGGGGTACTGGTGATCAGCCCCAGCATTTT.

CDR3 sequence reads: CASSFDVRSEAFF. The CDR3 DNA is TGTGCCAGCAGCTTTGATGTTCGGAGTGAAGCTTTCTTT. The V gene is TRBV11-3, the J gene TRBJ1-1, with unresolved D. This CDR3 comprises 13 residues. V lost 3 bases and J lost 7, with 12 bases in between. The V gene's germline CDR1 is SGHNT and CDR2 YENEEA.

This clone was recorded at least ten times. The CDR3 sequence: CASSGMDRGIYGYTF. The CDR3 DNA sequence: TGTGCCAGCAGCGGAATGGACAGGGGCATCTATGGCTACACCTTC. The V gene is TRBV7-9, the J gene TRBJ1-2; 9 bases are a match to TRBD1. Losses at the gene ends were 5 bases for V and 4 bases for J; bases not matched to a gene: 8. Germline V gene data show CDR1 as SEHNR and CDR2 as FQNEAQ (reference sequence). This CDR3 spans 15 amino acids.

The chain joins TRBV2 to TRBJ2-7, with 10 bases identical to TRBD2. Germline V gives CDR1 SNHLY, CDR2 FYNNEI. CDR3 length equals 14 residues. Trimming removed 6 bases from V and 6 bases from J; junction bases left unmatched: 8. CDR3 bases: TGTGCCAGCAGGGATCTAGCGGGGGAGGGCGAGCAGTACTTC. Protein product: CASRDLAGEGEQYF.

This chain connects TRBV6-5 to TRBJ1-2, with D possibly TRBD1 on 5 matching bases. CDR1 is MNHEY, CDR2 SVGAGI, per germline. The V and J ends lost 10 bases and 8 bases respectively, with 20 bases between them. The CDR3 sequence is 13 residues long. The CDR3 loop reads CATTGDSPAGYTF. The DNA of the CDR3 is TGTGCCACCACCGGGGACTCCCCAGCAGGCTACACCTTC.

The chain carries TRBV6-5 and TRBJ1-1; 9 bases agree with TRBD1. The V and J ends lost 5 bases and 6 bases, in that order; junction bases with no gene match: 10. There are 15 residues in the CDR3. Germline V CDR1 and CDR2: MNHEY, SVGAGI. CDR3 nucleotides: TGTGCCAGCAGTACCCTACAGGGGGCCTTCGCTGAAGCTTTCTTT. Protein sequence: CASSTLQGAFAEAFF.

The V and J genes are TRBV7-3 and TRBJ1-1, with 9 bases lining up with TRBD1. V gave up 2 bases and J gave up 5 bases; unmatched junction bases: 6. Germline loops: CDR1 SGHTA, CDR2 FQGTGA. This CDR3 has 15 residues. DNA for the CDR3: TGTGCCAGCAGCTTATCGGGGACAGGGTTTACTGAAGCTTTCTTT. Its translation: CASSLSGTGFTEAFF. The whole variable domain, remainder taken from reference TRBV7-3 and TRBJ1-1, is GAGVSQTPSNKVTEKGKYVELRCDPISGHTALYWYRQSLGQGPEFLIYFQGTGAADDSGLPNDRFFAVRPEGSVSTLKIQRTERGDSAVYLCASSLSGTGFTEAFFGQGTRLTVV.

The rearrangement uses TRBV4-3 and TRBJ2-7, with TRBD2 matching over 8 bases. The CDR3 loop spans 17 amino acids. The trim removed 3 bases at V and 1 base at J, leaving 11 bases unmatched. Per germline, CDR1 LGHNA and CDR2 YSLEER. Written as DNA, the CDR3 is TGCGCCAGCAGCCATGACGCCGGGCTAGCGGGTTCCTACGAGCAGTACTTC. Residues: CASSHDAGLAGSYEQYF.

The chain couples TRBV12-3 or TRBV12-4 to TRBJ1-2, with D tentatively TRBD1 (5 bases). The CDR3 length is 13 residues. The V end lost 4 bases, the J end lost 7 bases, and 13 bases lay between the germline ends. The DNA of the CDR3 is TGTGCCAGCAGTTCCAGGGAGCGGGTTGGCTACACCTTC. It encodes CASSSRERVGYTF.

V is TRBV29-1 and J is TRBJ1-2, with 7 bases that match TRBD1. This CDR3 contains 13 residues. Germline V CDR1 and CDR2: SQVTM, ANQGSEA. V gave up 0 bases and J gave up 6 bases; unmatched junction bases: 4. For the CDR3, the DNA is TGCAGCGTTGAAGAGACAGGGAACCATGGCTACACCTTC. It specifies CSVEETGNHGYTF.

CDR3 sequence reads: CASSFTGENTIYF. The CDR3 DNA reads as TGTGCCAGCAGCTTCACGGGGGAAAACACCATATATTTT. This chain links TRBV27 with TRBJ1-3; tentative D call: TRBD1 (5 bases). The CDR3 runs 13 residues. Looked up from germline, CDR1 is MNHEY and CDR2 is SMNVEV (reference sequence). The ends were cut back, 6 bases at V and 6 bases at J, with 12 bases in the middle.

The genes are TRBV6-4 and TRBJ2-6; D is unresolved. The CDR3 has 13 amino acids. The V gene lost 5 bases and the J gene lost 2 bases, with 4 bases spanning the gap. Germline loops: CDR1 MRHNA, CDR2 SNTAGT. In DNA form, the CDR3 reads TGTGCCAGCAGTCAAACTGGGGCCAACGTCCTGACTTTC. Its protein product is CASSQTGANVLTF.

This clone was found once. This chain connects TRBV19 to TRBJ2-2; the D gene is possibly TRBD2 (5 bases). Germline CDR1 and CDR2: LNHDA and SQIVND (reference sequence). The CDR3 extends over 16 amino acids. Trimming took 6 bases from V and 1 from J, leaving 15 bases between them. For the CDR3, the DNA is TGTGCCAGTAGCACCGGGGTGGGTCGGAACACCGGGGAGCTGTTTTTT. It encodes CASSTGVGRNTGELFF.

The chain recombines TRBV29-1 with TRBJ2-3; 8 nucleotides match TRBD1. Germline loops: CDR1 SQVTM, CDR2 ANQGSEA. Losses at the gene ends were 7 bases for V and 2 bases for J; bases not matched to a gene: 8. The CDR3 is 14 amino acids. The CDR3 reads CSAPTGVNTDTQYF. The CDR3 region has the DNA TGCAGCGCCCCGACAGGGGTGAACACAGATACGCAGTATTTT.

V and J are TRBV28 and TRBJ2-3; 11 bases are shared with TRBD2. The V and J ends lost 5 bases and 3 bases, in that order; junction bases with no gene match: 4. Germline V gives CDR1 MDHEN, CDR2 SYDVKM. This CDR3 has 15 amino acids. The CDR3 region is CASSVSGGVTDTQYF. The CDR3 bases are TGTGCCAGCAGTGTTAGCGGGGGGGTAACAGATACGCAGTATTTT.

The chain has TRBV30 and TRBJ2-7; 10 bases line up with TRBD2. CDR3 size: 14 residues. J gave up 2 bases and V 1 base, and 2 bases lay outside the gene matches. Germline loops: CDR1 GTSNPN, CDR2 SVGIG (reference sequence). The CDR3 coding sequence is TGTGCCTGGAGTGCAACTAGCGGGGCCTACGAGCAGTACTTC. This encodes CAWSATSGAYEQYF.

With regard to this clone: Within the sample, other DNA sequences also encode this same CDR3. The chain links TRBV6-5 to TRBJ1-5, with a tentative D call TRBD1 (5 bases). Germline V CDR1 and CDR2: MNHEY, SVGAGI. The V end lost 6 bases, the J end lost 0 bases, and 12 bases lay between the germline ends. The CDR3 spans 15 residues. Here the CDR3 reads CASRAGTASNQPQHF. CDR3 sequence (DNA): TGTGCCAGCAGGGCCGGGACTGCTAGCAATCAGCCCCAGCATTTT.

The J gene is TRBJ2-2, the V gene TRBV4-1; D ambiguous. Between the trimmed V and J ends, which lost 4 bases and 7 bases, there was a span of 13 bases. Germline V gene sequence: CDR1 MGHRA, CDR2 YSYEKL. The CDR3 covers 14 residues. The CDR3 nucleotides are TGCGCCAGCAGCCCGAAGATTCGAGGCGGGGAGCTGTTTTTT. The encoded protein is CASSPKIRGGELFF.

The rearrangement links TRBV10-3 to TRBJ2-7; TRBD1 is a possible D gene (6 bases). Trimming took 5 bases from V and 0 from J, leaving 8 bases between them. Germline V lookup: CDR1 ENHRY, CDR2 SYGVKD. This CDR3 spans 13 amino acids. CDR3 protein: CAISRQDSYEQYF. CDR3 sequence (DNA): TGTGCCATCAGTCGACAGGACTCCTACGAGCAGTACTTC.

The rearrangement links TRBV5-1 to TRBJ2-6; TRBD1 might be the D (6 bases). The germline V gene has CDR1 SGHRS and CDR2 YFSETQ. V lost 4 bases and J 3 bases, leaving 11 bases between the germline ends. CDR3 size: 15 residues. This CDR3 reads CASSTGMGGANVLTF. The CDR3 coding sequence is TGCGCCAGCAGCACAGGGATGGGTGGGGCCAACGTCCTGACTTTC.

The gene calls are TRBV10-3 and TRBJ1-2; 10 bases match TRBD1. CDR1 ENHRY and CDR2 SYGVKD come from the germline V gene. The junction had 10 bases not matched to a gene; V was cut back by 5 bases and J by 4 bases. The CDR3 is 16 amino acids. CDR3 nucleotide sequence: TGTGCCATCAGTATGAGCGGGACAGGGGAGGGCTATGGCTACACCTTC. Translation gives CAISMSGTGEGYGYTF.

The chain is built from TRBV6-5 and TRBJ2-7; 9 nucleotides line up with TRBD1. From germline, CDR1 is MNHEY and CDR2 SVGAGI. The V segment lost 2 bases and the J segment 10 bases; nucleotides outside the gene matches: 6. The CDR3 length is 13 residues. This CDR3 is CASSYDGQGHQYF. In nucleotides, the CDR3 is TGTGCCAGCAGTTACGACGGACAGGGGCATCAGTACTTC.

V gene TRBV13 combines with J gene TRBJ1-2; 7 nucleotides align to TRBD1. Trimming removed 2 bases from V and 6 bases from J; junction bases left unmatched: 3. The germline V gene encodes CDR1 PRHDT and CDR2 FYEKMQ (reference sequence). This CDR3 region has 13 residues. CDR3 protein: CASSLRGTDGYTF. In nucleotides, the CDR3 is TGTGCCAGCAGCTTACGTGGGACAGATGGCTACACCTTC.

This clone has only one observation. This chain uses TRBV4-3 with TRBJ2-7; 7 bases match TRBD1. The CDR3 is 14 amino acids. Germline loops: CDR1 LGHNA, CDR2 YSLEER. V shed 2 bases, J shed 4 bases, and the junction held 5 bases outside the gene matches. The CDR3 reads CASSQSTGSYEQYF. In DNA, the CDR3 is TGCGCCAGCAGCCAATCGACAGGGAGTTACGAGCAGTACTTC.

The rearrangement uses TRBV11-2 and TRBJ1-6; D is possibly TRBD1 (6 bases). From germline, CDR1 is SGHAT and CDR2 FQNNGV. This CDR3 is 13 amino acids long. V was pared by 6 bases and J by 10 bases, with 13 bases between. CDR3 sequence (DNA): TGTGCCAGCAGTAGCAGGGGTGGCTCACCCCTCCACTTT. Amino acids: CASSSRGGSPLHF.